This TCR beta chain was identified in a study of vaccination effects on CD4 cells after COVID-19. In the study overall: Convalescent patient samples, from a couple of individuals, date to 16 days and one week before vaccination.

Ahead of sequencing, the ViraFEST assay grew antigen-specific CD4+ T cells using viral peptide pools. It was after around eleven days of culture that CD4+ T cells were isolated. A positive SARS-CoV-2 PCR test fell between March and December 2020. For each well, 1.5 million to 2 million PBMC were cultured with 8.5 to 10 IU/ml IL-2 and 8 to 10 ug/ml peptides. This CDR3 is 18 amino acids long. Germline CDR1 and CDR2: GTSNPN and SVGIG (reference sequence). Germline trimming cut 2 bases from V and 2 bases from J; bases unmatched to any gene: 11. The method was immunoSEQ multiplex PCR; TCRdb's version includes in-frame clones alone and lacks a portion of them. The sample has roughly 57,000 clones, around 80% seen once. Overall study findings and caveats: Clones from infection and from vaccination both contracted markedly late after vaccination.

Notes on this clone: Its antigen is undetermined.

This material consisted of CD4+ T cells from PBMCs cultured with HIV peptides, taken before COVID-19 vaccination. This sample's subset: HIV-1 Nef peptide pool negative control/reference culture. The clonotype comes from a human donor who had a prior SARS-CoV-2 infection. The chain combines TRBV30 with TRBJ1-3; TRBD1 matches at 11 bases. CDR3 in DNA: TGTGCCTGGAGTCCCGGGACAGGGGGTACTGTCGCTGGAAACACCATATATTTT. It specifies CAWSPGTGGTVAGNTIYF.